Below are 20 T cell receptor beta chains sequenced from a single sample in a study of molecular identifiers for immune sequencing clone quantification. TCRdb itself ran the PCR reads through MiXCR, one entry per CDR3 protein. The sample has approximately 97,000 distinct CDR3 sequences; less than 25% are singletons. Specimen: naive CD8+ T cells from blood, with Jurkat cell RNA spiked in. This sample's subset: FACS-sorted CD8+CD4-CCR7+CD45RA+ naive T cells. These receptors were taken from a human donor in good health. Some libraries in this study had Jurkat cell RNA spiked in.

A few counts support this clonotype. The germline gene is not matched at one end of the junction; a read error may be the cause. The chain recombines TRBV5-6 with TRBJ1-5; D ambiguous. Germline V lookup: CDR1 SGHDT, CDR2 YYEEEE. This CDR3 has 16 residues. In DNA form, the CDR3 reads TGTGCCGGCAGCTTGTCGTATTGGGGTGGCAATCAGCCCCAGCATTTT. Translated: CAGSLSYWGGNQPQHF.

This clonotype has a count of ten or more. J is TRBJ2-7 and V is TRBV20-1, with D possibly being TRBD1 or TRBD2 (5 bases each). V was shortened by 2 bases and J by 3 bases, with 14 bases between the two germline ends. The germline CDR1 and CDR2 sequences are DFQATT and SNEGSKA (reference sequence). The CDR3 extends over 14 amino acids. CDR3 in amino acids: CSARPGTASYEQYF. Here the CDR3 DNA reads TGCAGTGCTAGACCCGGGACGGCGAGCTACGAGCAGTACTTC.

The chain employs TRBV6-1 and TRBJ2-3; a possible D gene is TRBD1 (5 bases). Trimming stripped 11 bases from V and 6 bases from J, with 21 bases between. Per the germline V gene, CDR1 is MNHNS and CDR2 is SASEGT. This CDR3 is built from 14 residues. CDR3 nucleotides: TGTGCCCGCCGTGTCAGGGCGGATACCGATACGCAGTATTTT. It encodes CARRVRADTDTQYF.

In regard to this clonotype: A much more abundant neighbour one base away suggests this may be a read error. The chain employs TRBV6-5 and TRBJ1-1, with D tentatively TRBD1 (5 bases). The CDR3 length is 16 residues. V was cut by 3 bases and J by 1 base, with 15 bases left in between. Germline assignment: CDR1 MNHEY and CDR2 SVGAGI. The CDR3 loop is CASSYYWDVGNTEAFF. CDR3 DNA: TGTGCCAGCAGTTATTATTGGGACGTCGGGAACACTGAAGCTTTCTTT.

This clonotype has a count of ten or more. This sequence joins TRBV27 and TRBJ2-7, with unresolved D. The CDR3 runs 13 residues. Trimming shortened V by 3 bases and J by 0 bases, and 6 bases separated the two germline ends. Germline CDR1 reads MNHEY; CDR2 reads SMNVEV (reference sequence). The CDR3 DNA sequence: TGTGCCAGCAGTTTGGCAGGCTCCTACGAGCAGTACTTC. Translation: CASSLAGSYEQYF.

In its sample, this clonotype was seen many times. The rearrangement uses TRBV30 and TRBJ1-4; D not certain. The V end was cut by 4 bases, the J end by 5 bases, with 14 bases between. Germline CDR1 reads GTSNPN; CDR2 reads SVGIG (reference sequence). The CDR3 totals 14 residues. CDR3 region: CAWTNQAINEKLFF. CDR3 in DNA: TGTGCCTGGACCAATCAGGCAATAAATGAAAAACTGTTTTTT. The full variable domain, in which reference TRBV30 and TRBJ1-4 provide the parts outside the CDR3, is SQTIHQWPATLVQPVGSPLSLECTVEGTSNPNLYWYRQAAGRGLQLLFYSVGIGQISSEVPQNLSASRPQDRQFILSSKKLLLSDSGFYLCAWTNQAINEKLFFGSGTQLSVL.

This clonotype showed up many times. The chain carries TRBV27 and TRBJ2-3; D might be TRBD1 (5 bases). The CDR3 length is 13 residues. Germline V gene data show CDR1 as MNHEY and CDR2 as SMNVEV (reference sequence). V gave up 7 bases and J gave up 1 base, with 9 bases separating them. This CDR3 is CASTDSGTDTQYF. The CDR3 region has the DNA TGTGCCAGCACCGACAGCGGCACAGATACGCAGTATTTT.

The table lists this clonotype with a few counts. The rearrangement uses TRBV9 and TRBJ2-2; D is possibly TRBD2 (5 bases). Germline V CDR1 and CDR2: SGDLS, YYNGEE. CDR3 length: 16 residues. Trimming shortened V by 0 bases and J by 3 bases, and 12 bases separated the two germline ends. CDR3 sequence (DNA): TGTGCCAGCAGCGTAGATGCAGCGGAGTACACCGGGGAGCTGTTTTTT. It codes for CASSVDAAEYTGELFF.

This clonotype was detected ten times or more. The chain couples TRBV24-1 to TRBJ2-3; 9 bases match TRBD1. Per germline, CDR1 KGHDR and CDR2 SFDVKD. The CDR3 contains 13 residues. Trimming took 7 bases from V and 6 from J; bases not matched to a gene: 4. This chain's CDR3 is CATSGTGTDTQYF. CDR3 sequence (DNA): TGTGCCACCAGCGGGACAGGGACCGATACGCAGTATTTT.

In this sample, this clonotype turned up many times. The genes are TRBV30 and TRBJ2-1; no definite D call. The CDR3 is made up of 11 amino acids. Per germline, CDR1 GTSNPN and CDR2 SVGIG (reference sequence). Deletions cut 3 bases from V and 7 bases from J, with 7 bases between. This CDR3 reads CAWRTMNEQFF. In DNA, the CDR3 is TGTGCCTGGAGAACTATGAATGAGCAGTTCTTC.

This clonotype occurred many times. The V and J genes are TRBV12-3 or TRBV12-4 and TRBJ2-7; TRBD2 matches 15 bases. The CDR3 is 17 residues long. J was trimmed by 1 base and V by 6 bases; bases with no gene match: 7. The CDR3 region is CASSRGLAGGPSYEQYF. The CDR3 DNA follows: TGTGCCAGCAGCCGGGGACTAGCGGGAGGCCCGTCCTACGAGCAGTACTTC.

With respect to this clonotype: One base away lies a much larger clone, so this may be a sequencing read error. The V and J genes are TRBV7-9 and TRBJ2-7; 7 bases are a match to TRBD1. V lost 0 bases, J lost 3 bases, and 2 bases stayed unmatched. This CDR3 region has 14 residues. Per germline, CDR1 SEHNR and CDR2 FQNEAQ (reference sequence). CDR3 bases: TGTGCCAGCAGCTTAGCGGGACAGAACTACGAGCAGTACTTC. Translated: CASSLAGQNYEQYF. Based on the CDR3 plus reference TRBV7-9 and TRBJ2-7, the full variable domain is DTGVSQNPRHKITKRGQNVTFRCDPISEHNRLYWYRQTLGQGPEFLTYFQNEAQLEKSRLLSDRFSAERPKGSFSTLEIQRTEQGDSAMYLCASSLAGQNYEQYFGPGTRLTVT.

With regard to this clonotype: This sequence may be a read error, since a much larger clone differs from it by one base. The rearrangement joins TRBV27 to TRBJ1-2, with 9 positions matching TRBD1. This CDR3 contains 15 residues. Germline lookup yields CDR1 MNHEY and CDR2 SMNVEV (reference sequence). This CDR3 is CASSLSTGGAYGYAF. CDR3 coding DNA: TGTGCCAGCAGTTTATCCACAGGGGGCGCCTATGGCTACGCCTTC.

This clonotype was detected only a few times. The V call is TRBV6-1, the J call TRBJ1-5; D is unresolved. Germline CDR1 reads MNHNS; CDR2 reads SASEGT. V was trimmed by 0 bases and J by 6 bases, leaving 12 bases between them. The CDR3 is made up of 15 amino acids. The CDR3 loop is CASSEARHPGQPQHF. The CDR3 DNA sequence: TGTGCCAGCAGTGAAGCGCGCCACCCAGGTCAGCCCCAGCATTTT.

The sample holds many counts of this clonotype. The chain is built from TRBV3-1 and TRBJ2-7; the match to TRBD1 covers 8 bases. There are 15 residues in the CDR3. V shed 1 base and J 4 bases; nucleotides not matched to a gene: 6. Per germline, CDR1 LGHDT and CDR2 YNNKEL (reference sequence). CDR3 nucleotides: TGTGCCAGCAGCCAAGCCCGGACAGGGAATTACGAGCAGTACTTC. It translates to CASSQARTGNYEQYF.

The V and J genes are TRBV9 and TRBJ2-5; no clear D. The V end lost 0 bases, the J end lost 7 bases, and 10 bases lay between the germline ends. The CDR3 runs to 13 residues. Germline V CDR1 and CDR2: SGDLS, YYNGEE. CDR3 in amino acids: CASSVADAGTQYF. CDR3 bases: TGTGCCAGCAGCGTAGCCGACGCAGGGACCCAGTACTTC.

As concerns this clonotype: A much larger clone lies one base from this, so it may be a read error. The gene calls are TRBV4-2 and TRBJ2-1; 8 bases line up with TRBD2. The CDR3 spans 15 residues. CDR1 LGHNA and CDR2 YNFKEQ come from the germline V gene. The CDR3 sequence is CASSQASGSYNEQLF. CDR3 in DNA: TGTGCCAGCAGCCAAGCTAGCGGGTCCTACAATGAGCAGCTCTTC.

This clonotype was detected many times. The chain carries TRBV9 and TRBJ1-5; D unresolved. Deletions cut 0 bases from V and 0 bases from J, with 7 bases between. CDR1 is SGDLS, CDR2 YYNGEE, per germline. This CDR3 contains 15 residues. DNA of the CDR3: TGTGCCAGCAGCGTAGAAGGTCATAGCAATCAGCCCCAGCATTTT. Translating gives CASSVEGHSNQPQHF.

This clonotype was seen repeatedly, ten times or more. The V call is TRBV29-1, the J call TRBJ1-1, with TRBD1 as a possible D gene (6 bases). This CDR3 region has 14 residues. Germline lookup yields CDR1 SQVTM and CDR2 ANQGSEA. Trimming shortened V by 6 bases and J by 2 bases, and 16 bases separated the two germline ends. The CDR3 nucleotides are TGCAGCGTCTCGACCGGACAGTTAAACACTGAAGCTTTCTTT. Protein: CSVSTGQLNTEAFF.

This clonotype was seen a few times. The rearrangement joins TRBV20-1 to TRBJ1-2, with D perhaps TRBD1 (6 bases). Deletions cut 5 bases from V and 0 bases from J, with 16 bases between. Germline CDR1 DFQATT, CDR2 SNEGSKA (reference sequence). The CDR3 is 15 residues long. CDR3 DNA sequence: TGCAGTGCTGGGGGGGGGCCCCTTACTAACTATGGCTACACCTTC. This codes for CSAGGGPLTNYGYTF.